The present TCR beta chain was sequenced within a study of shared clonotypes between healthy human individuals. About the study: The donor pool was made up of a couple of women and a few men aged 18 to 49. Whole-study findings and limits: Donors were few, which limited the genetic and exposure-history diversity represented. Between a handful of donors, naive CD4 clonotypes were shared at a level of about 5%.

The CDR3 is made up of 16 amino acids. V was clipped by 6 bases and J by 11 bases; unmatched bases: 14. Germline-derived CDR1 and CDR2 are MDHEN and SYDVKM. The repertoire was sequenced with immunoSEQ multiplex PCR; TCRdb's copy has only in-frame clones and lacks some. The sample has around 620,000 clones; roughly 95% are singletons. CD45RO-negative, CCR7-positively selected cells formed the naive CD8 fraction, excluding terminally differentiated effector memory CD45RA+ cells. On this clone: Its antigen is unidentified.

This receptor was taken from a woman in her thirties in good health. The gene calls are TRBV28 and TRBJ1-5, with 12 bases lining up with TRBD1. The specimen was naive CD8+ T cells sorted from blood. The CDR3 bases are TGTGCCAGCAGCCCCTCCCGGGACAGGGGGCCAGGGGCCCAGCATTTT. Protein sequence: CASSPSRDRGPGAQHF.